The 5 T cell receptor beta chains listed next were all sequenced from one sample in a study of blood T cell repertoires in COVID-19. Produced via immunoSEQ multiplex PCR; TCRdb's table is partial and in-frame only. The profile shows some 270,000 clones, 70% to 90% of them singletons. The sequenced sample was PBMCs or T cells enriched from blood (not recorded which). Source of these receptors: a woman between 25 and 40 years old who had recovered from COVID-19.

The chain's CDR3 is CASSQFTGGKGNQPQHF. As DNA, the CDR3 is TGTGCCAGCAGCCAATTTACAGGGGGCAAGGGTAATCAGCCCCAGCATTTT. The J gene is TRBJ1-5, the V gene TRBV7-9, with 9 bases lining up with TRBD1. V gave up 5 bases and J gave up 4 bases; unmatched junction bases: 12. This CDR3 region has 17 residues. The germline CDR1 and CDR2 sequences are SEHNR and FQNEAQ (reference sequence).

The rearrangement links TRBV2 to TRBJ2-3, with TRBD2 matching 9 bases. This CDR3 has 17 amino acids. The junction had 14 bases not matched to a gene; V was cut back by 6 bases and J by 4 bases. Germline V gene data show CDR1 as SNHLY and CDR2 as FYNNEI. CDR3 DNA: TGTGCCAGCAGGGACTACTGGAGCGGGAGGTATGCAGATACGCAGTATTTT. This gives the protein CASRDYWSGRYADTQYF. Complete variable domain (other parts from reference TRBV2 and TRBJ2-3): EPEVTQTPSHQVTQMGQEVILRCVPISNHLYFYWYRQILGQKVEFLVSFYNNEISEKSEIFDDQFSVERPDGSNFTLKIRSTKLEDSAMYFCASRDYWSGRYADTQYFGPGTRLTVL.

This clone was detected a few times. The chain combines TRBV5-4 with TRBJ2-7; 10 nucleotides agree with TRBD2. The CDR3 sequence is 16 residues long. Germline-derived CDR1 and CDR2 are SGHNT and YYREEE (reference sequence). The trim removed 2 bases at V and 10 bases at J, leaving 15 bases unmatched. The chain's CDR3 is CASSFGGPLAGAYQYF. As DNA, the CDR3 is TGTGCCAGCAGCTTTGGGGGCCCGCTAGCGGGAGCCTATCAGTACTTC.

The chain joins TRBV7-8 to TRBJ2-1, with TRBD2 matching 11 bases. V shed 5 bases, J shed 5 bases, and the junction held 14 bases outside the gene matches. Germline CDR1 reads SGHVS; CDR2 reads FQNEAQ. The CDR3 is 18 residues long. This CDR3 is CASSPHFYTSGSHNEQFF. For the CDR3, the DNA is TGTGCCAGCAGCCCCCACTTTTATACTAGCGGGAGCCACAATGAGCAGTTCTTC. Full variable domain (remainder filled in from reference TRBV7-8 and TRBJ2-1): GAGVSQSPRYKVAKRGQDVALRCDPISGHVSLFWYQQALGQGPEFLTYFQNEAQLDKSGLPSDRFFAERPEGSVSTLKIQRTQQEDSAVYLCASSPHFYTSGSHNEQFFGPGTRLTVL.

This rearrangement joins TRBV4-1 to TRBJ2-1; TRBD1 agrees at 8 bases. V shed 3 bases and J 1 base; nucleotides not matched to a gene: 8. The CDR3 consists of 17 residues. The germline V gene encodes CDR1 MGHRA and CDR2 YSYEKL. The chain's CDR3 is CASSQGTGRRSYNEQFF. DNA of the CDR3: TGCGCCAGCAGCCAGGGGACAGGCCGCAGATCCTACAATGAGCAGTTCTTC.